The next 15 T cell receptor beta chains were all read from a single sample in a study of radiation and T cells in renal cell carcinoma. The repertoire was sequenced with immunoSEQ multiplex PCR; TCRdb's copy has only in-frame clones and lacks some. The data hold 130,000 to 150,000 clones, with about 88% observed a single time. Time point: baseline pretreatment blood. Treatment reported: 15 Gy SBRT to primary tumor, nephrectomy 4 weeks later. The sample here was blood, taken from a patient whose treatment included radiotherapy and nephrectomy. These receptors all come from a woman in her 70s with renal cell carcinoma.

V and J are TRBV6-1 and TRBJ2-5, with TRBD1 identical over 9 bases. Trimming cost V 6 bases and J 5 bases; bases outside gene matches: 10. The CDR3 is 15 amino acids. The V gene's germline CDR1 is MNHNS and CDR2 SASEGT. The CDR3 coding sequence is TGTGCCAGCAGACCACCCCCGGGACAGGGTGAGACCCAGTACTTC. It encodes CASRPPPGQGETQYF.

Note on this clone: The identical CDR3 is also encoded by other nucleotide sequences in the sample. The chain uses TRBV10-3 and TRBJ1-2; D uncertain. The CDR3 has 14 amino acids. The ends were cut back, 0 bases at V and 1 base at J, with 6 bases in the middle. Looked up from germline, CDR1 is ENHRY and CDR2 is SYGVKD. The CDR3 protein is CAISESTVNYGYTF. CDR3 nucleotides: TGTGCCATCAGTGAGTCGACCGTTAACTATGGCTACACCTTC.

In DNA form, the CDR3 reads TGTGCCATCAGTGACGCAGGTGACTATGGCTACACCTTC. It translates to CAISDAGDYGYTF. The chain couples TRBV10-3 to TRBJ1-2; D is unresolved. The CDR3 spans 13 residues. Between the trimmed V and J ends, which lost 3 bases and 3 bases, there was a span of 8 bases. Germline values: CDR1 ENHRY, CDR2 SYGVKD.

The genes are TRBV27 and TRBJ2-5; the match to TRBD2 covers 15 bases. From germline, CDR1 is MNHEY and CDR2 SMNVEV (reference sequence). This CDR3 spans 16 amino acids. V dropped 5 bases and J dropped 5; count of bases not matched to a gene: 6. In DNA, the CDR3 is TGTGCCAGCAGTCCAGGGACTAGCGGGGGGTGGGAGACCCAGTACTTC. Protein product: CASSPGTSGGWETQYF.

The chain links TRBV27 to TRBJ1-3, with 10 bases matching TRBD1. This CDR3 contains 18 residues. The germline gives CDR1 MNHEY, CDR2 SMNVEV (reference sequence). J lost 3 bases, V lost 4 bases, and 12 bases had no gene match. CDR3 in amino acids: CASSSASGTGERGNTIYF. The CDR3 DNA is TGTGCCAGCAGTTCAGCCTCCGGGACAGGGGAACGTGGAAACACCATATATTTT.

This chain links TRBV30 with TRBJ2-1; 7 bases agree with TRBD2. The germline V gene has CDR1 GTSNPN and CDR2 SVGIG (reference sequence). V shed 7 bases and J 3 bases; nucleotides not matched to a gene: 6. The CDR3 is made up of 13 amino acids. CDR3 coding DNA: TGTGCCTCCTCAGCGGGGCTCTACAATGAGCAGTTCTTC. Amino acid sequence: CASSAGLYNEQFF.

This chain links TRBV11-3 with TRBJ2-3; 11 positions match TRBD2. The CDR3 sequence is 15 residues long. CDR1 is SGHNT, CDR2 YENEEA, per germline. V shed 5 bases, J shed 2 bases, and the junction held 3 bases outside the gene matches. CDR3 in amino acids: CASSPSGGPTDTQYF. The CDR3 coding sequence is TGTGCCAGCAGCCCTAGCGGGGGGCCCACAGATACGCAGTATTTT.

This chain connects TRBV7-2 to TRBJ1-4; D might be TRBD1 (5 bases). The germline V gene has CDR1 SGHTA and CDR2 FQGNSA. Trimming removed 5 bases at V and 3 bases at J, with 16 bases between. The CDR3 loop spans 16 amino acids. This chain's CDR3 is CASSVPPGGANEKLFF. For the CDR3, the DNA is TGTGCCAGCAGCGTACCCCCGGGGGGGGCTAATGAAAAACTGTTTTTT.

This sequence joins TRBV11-3 and TRBJ2-3, with D perhaps TRBD2 (6 bases). CDR1 SGHNT and CDR2 YENEEA come from the germline V gene. This CDR3 contains 15 residues. Trimming stripped 4 bases from V and 0 bases from J, with 11 bases between. CDR3 loop: CASSSRAGSTDTQYF. The CDR3 DNA reads as TGTGCCAGCAGCTCGAGGGCGGGAAGCACAGATACGCAGTATTTT.

In this sample, this clone turned up once. The chain has TRBV10-3 and TRBJ1-1; D may be TRBD1 (6 bases). In germline, CDR1 is ENHRY, CDR2 SYGVKD. V was cut by 4 bases and J by 0 bases, with 12 bases left in between. The CDR3 sequence is 15 residues long. The CDR3 reads CAISARTGMNTEAFF. In DNA form, the CDR3 reads TGTGCCATCAGTGCCCGTACAGGGATGAACACTGAAGCTTTCTTT.

This clone appeared once. The gene calls are TRBV5-1 and TRBJ1-1; D not resolved. The length of the CDR3 is 15 residues. V gave up 0 bases and J gave up 1 base, with 10 bases separating them. Germline assignment: CDR1 SGHRS and CDR2 YFSETQ. CDR3 amino acids: CASSLDHRRNTEAFF. The DNA for the CDR3 is TGCGCCAGCAGCTTGGATCATCGCAGGAACACTGAAGCTTTCTTT.

CDR3 DNA sequence: TGCGCCAGCAGCCAAGATCTACAGGCGAGGTGGCAGCCCCAGCATTTT. This gives the protein CASSQDLQARWQPQHF. The V gene is TRBV4-3, the J gene TRBJ1-5, with D possibly TRBD1 on 5 matching bases. V lost 0 bases to trimming and J lost 7 bases, with 16 bases between them. Per the germline V gene, CDR1 is LGHNA and CDR2 is YSLEER. The CDR3 is 16 amino acids.

The rearrangement joins TRBV5-1 to TRBJ2-3; D is possibly TRBD2 (5 bases). The CDR3 has 14 residues. The germline V gene encodes CDR1 SGHRS and CDR2 YFSETQ. V lost 4 bases and J lost 1, with 10 bases in between. The CDR3 DNA reads as TGCGCCAGCAGCCCGGACTCTGGCACAGATACGCAGTATTTT. Translation gives CASSPDSGTDTQYF.

The V gene is TRBV25-1, the J gene TRBJ1-2; unclear D gene. V was trimmed by 7 bases and J by 7 bases, leaving 10 bases between them. CDR1 and CDR2 from the germline V gene are MGHDK and SYGVNS. CDR3 length: 11 amino acids. CDR3 loop: CASMEAFGYTF. The CDR3 DNA reads TGTGCCAGCATGGAGGCATTTGGCTACACCTTC.

The chain couples TRBV5-1 to TRBJ2-7, with 13 bases identical to TRBD2. Germline-derived CDR1 and CDR2 are SGHRS and YFSETQ. The CDR3 totals 15 residues. J was trimmed by 2 bases and V by 3 bases; bases with no gene match: 2. CDR3 loop: CASSYTSGGAYEQYF. DNA of the CDR3: TGCGCCAGCAGCTACACTAGCGGGGGGGCCTACGAGCAGTACTTC.